What follows is one T cell receptor (beta chain) and its context. This clone's antigen is unknown. Qualities for individual bases were not recorded, and no much larger clone is one base off. The data are from a study of patients and donors after allogeneic stem cell transplantation (dated by TCRdb to 2020 to 2022). The protocol used for the library was RT-PCR. Sequencing took place on a NextSeq 550. In-frame beta chains were kept once TCRdb had trimmed the public reads at Q25 with fastp and called clones with MiXCR. Records with the same CDR3 protein are collapsed into one entry carrying the most frequent genes and DNA. For this sample there are roughly 960,000 distinct CDR3 sequences; over 15% appear just once. The ten top clones hold around 6% of the sample. Deletion took 0 bases off V and 4 bases off J, with a span of 6 bases between the germline ends. From the germline V gene, CDR1 is SGHRS and CDR2 is YFSETQ. The CDR3 runs 13 residues from the cysteine to the phenylalanine. The sequence is cut down to CDR3 DNA, 39 bases in frame from base 1.

The chain employs TRBV5-1 and TRBJ2-3, with an unclear D gene assignment. Sequenced sample: blood, either unsorted or a sorted T cell fraction (not recorded which). The clonotype was recovered from a human donor who was either an allogeneic HSCT recipient or a stem cell or donor lymphocyte infusion donor (not recorded which). It is not recorded whose cells these are; they may come from a transplant donor. The CDR3 protein is CASSLEPSDTQYF. The nucleotide sequence is given as TGCGCCAGCAGCTTGGAACCATCAGATACGCAGTATTTT.